A selection of T cell receptor beta chains follows, all from one sample in a study of blood T cell repertoires in COVID-19. Clones were read by immunoSEQ multiplex PCR, and TCRdb kept only the in-frame ones, dropping some. The sample holds a few hundred thousand clones, around 87% seen once. The sample was PBMCs or T cells enriched from blood (not recorded which). The source of these receptors is a man under 40 who had recovered from COVID-19. The CDR3 runs from the conserved cysteine through the conserved F or W. A D gene is named only where the DNA matches it firmly. Not all rows give a size; the values are once, few, many and, for expanded clones, a class.

NA TRBJ2-1 NA TRBV9 12 CASSVVNNEQFF TGTGCCAGCAGCGTAGTTAACAATGAGCAGTTCTTC
NA TRBJ1-1 NA TRBV19 14 CASHLTGREAEAFF TGTGCCAGCCACTTGACAGGTCGGGAAGCTGAAGCTTTCTTT
NA TRBJ1-5 NA TRBV7-8 15 CASSFRGSVNQPQHF TGTGCCAGCAGCTTTCGGGGGAGTGTCAATCAGCCCCAGCATTTT
NA TRBJ1-4 NA TRBV21-1 13 CASSTYRNEKLFF TGTGCCAGCAGCACCTACAGAAATGAAAAACTGTTTTTT
NA TRBJ2-7 NA TRBV4-2 15 CASSIPGSQGYEQYF TGTGCCAGCAGCATTCCTGGCTCCCAGGGCTACGAGCAGTACTTC
NA TRBJ1-5 NA TRBV10-3 14 CAISESRSNQPQHF TGTGCCATCAGTGAGTCGAGGAGCAATCAGCCCCAGCATTTT
NA TRBJ1-1 NA TRBV7-9 14 CASSLDGRWAEAFF TGTGCCAGCAGCCTGGACGGGAGATGGGCTGAAGCTTTCTTT
few TRBJ1-5 TRBD1 TRBV18 16 CASSAQGEAGNQPQHF TGTGCCAGCTCAGCCCAGGGGGAGGCGGGCAATCAGCCCCAGCATTTT
NA TRBJ2-5 NA TRBV25-1 14 CASSEDWGGETQYF TGTGCCAGCAGTGAGGACTGGGGTGGGGAGACCCAGTACTTC
NA TRBJ1-5 NA TRBV7-9 14 CASSSTELNQPQHF TGTGCCAGCAGCTCCACAGAACTCAATCAGCCCCAGCATTTT
once TRBJ2-3 NA TRBV5-5 15 CASSLVGVPADTQYF TGTGCCAGCAGCTTGGTCGGGGTACCCGCAGATACGCAGTATTTT
NA TRBJ2-5 NA TRBV30 13 CAWSFGTSETQYF TGTGCCTGGAGTTTCGGTACGAGCGAGACCCAGTACTTC
NA TRBJ2-5 NA TRBV2 15 CASSVQGTLQETQYF TGTGCCAGCAGTGTGCAGGGAACCCTTCAAGAGACCCAGTACTTC
NA TRBJ1-1 TRBD1 TRBV30 12 CAGAGTGVWAFF TGTGCCGGAGCCGGGACAGGCGTTTGGGCTTTCTTT
NA TRBJ1-2 NA TRBV15 15 CATSFPPNRVDGYTF TGTGCCACCAGCTTTCCCCCGAACAGGGTTGATGGCTACACCTTC
NA TRBJ2-7 NA TRBV30 12 CAWRDNSYEQYF TGTGCCTGGCGGGACAACTCCTACGAGCAGTACTTC
NA TRBJ1-1 TRBD1 TRBV5-1 13 CASLGQVNTEAFF TGCGCCAGCCTGGGACAGGTGAACACTGAAGCTTTCTTT
NA TRBJ2-3 NA TRBV4-2 14 CASTQESRTDTQYF TGTGCCAGCACCCAGGAGTCTCGCACAGATACGCAGTATTTT
NA TRBJ1-5 NA TRBV10-3 15 CAISDAGSWSQPQHF TGTGCCATCAGTGACGCAGGGTCTTGGTCTCAGCCCCAGCATTTT
NA TRBJ2-1 TRBD1 TRBV19 15 CASRLPGQGVNEQFF TGTGCCAGTAGACTGCCAGGACAGGGGGTCAATGAGCAGTTCTTC
NA TRBJ1-4 TRBD1 TRBV4-1 20 CASSQAWIGTGGSFSEKLFF TGCGCCAGCAGCCAAGCCTGGATAGGGACAGGGGGTTCCTTTAGTGAAAAACTGTTTTTT
many TRBJ2-4 TRBD2 TRBV4-2 16 CASSQSGGGASNIQYF TGTGCCAGCAGCCAAAGCGGCGGGGGGGCCTCAAACATTCAGTACTTC
NA TRBJ1-6 TRBD1 TRBV3-1/TRBV3-2 16 CASSQDWTGGSSPLHF TGTGCCAGCAGCCAAGATTGGACAGGGGGAAGTTCACCCCTCCACTTT
NA TRBJ1-6 TRBD1 TRBV7-9 16 CASRPNTGQGASPLHF TGTGCCAGCAGGCCTAATACGGGACAGGGGGCCTCACCCCTCCACTTT
few TRBJ2-5 NA TRBV5-6 15 CASSFGAVRTETQYF TGTGCCAGCAGCTTTGGGGCAGTTAGGACGGAGACCCAGTACTTC
NA TRBJ2-1 TRBD1 TRBV7-9 15 CASSPPGQTYNEQFF TGTGCCAGCAGCCCCCCGGGACAGACTTACAATGAGCAGTTCTTC
NA TRBJ1-1 TRBD1 TRBV29-1 14 CSVSRTGPNTEAFF TGCAGCGTTTCTCGGACAGGGCCGAACACTGAAGCTTTCTTT
NA TRBJ1-6 TRBD1 TRBV7-9 12 CAGRTGTSPLHF TGTGCCGGCAGGACAGGGACCTCACCCCTCCACTTT
NA TRBJ2-5 NA TRBV7-2 15 CASSLMWREQETQYF TGTGCCAGCAGCTTAATGTGGAGGGAGCAAGAGACCCAGTACTTC
NA TRBJ1-2 TRBD1 TRBV2 15 CASRLPGQGAHGYTF TGTGCCAGCAGACTACCGGGACAGGGGGCGCATGGCTACACCTTC
once TRBJ2-1 TRBD2 TRBV7-2 14 CASSFAEGGNEQFF TGTGCCAGCAGCTTCGCGGAGGGAGGGAATGAGCAGTTCTTC
NA TRBJ1-4 NA TRBV6-9 14 CATRGGGPIEKLFF TGTGCCACCCGCGGGGGGGGCCCAATTGAAAAACTGTTTTTT
few TRBJ1-2 NA TRBV18 14 CASSSAGTDYGYTF TGTGCCAGCTCTTCCGCGGGTACAGACTATGGCTACACCTTC
NA TRBJ2-3 NA TRBV12-3/TRBV12-4 12 CASSGGQDTQYF TGTGCCAGCAGCGGGGGGCAAGATACGCAGTATTTT
once TRBJ1-3 TRBD1 TRBV12-3/TRBV12-4 13 CASKEGAGNTIYF TGTGCCAGCAAGGAGGGGGCAGGAAACACCATATATTTT
NA TRBJ2-5 TRBD1 TRBV7-7 15 CASSFRTGGLETQYF TGTGCTAGCAGCTTTCGGACAGGGGGCTTAGAGACCCAGTACTTC
NA TRBJ2-1 TRBD2 TRBV7-2 14 CASSPSGGRNEQFF TGTGCCAGCAGCCCAAGCGGGGGGCGGAATGAGCAGTTCTTC
NA TRBJ2-2 NA TRBV4-3 14 CASSQESNTGELFF TGCGCCAGCAGCCAAGAGTCTAACACCGGGGAGCTGTTTTTT
NA TRBJ1-5 TRBD1 TRBV4-1 15 CASSQGGGGNQPQHF TGCGCCAGCAGCCAAGGAGGGGGCGGCAATCAGCCCCAGCATTTT
once TRBJ2-2 TRBD1 TRBV10-3 16 CAISAQGQTNTGELFF TGTGCCATCAGTGCGCAGGGACAGACTAACACCGGGGAGCTGTTTTTT
NA TRBJ1-1 TRBD1 TRBV10-1 16 CARPGQGGFKNTEAFF TGCGCCAGGCCGGGACAGGGAGGGTTTAAGAACACTGAAGCTTTCTTT
NA TRBJ1-5 NA TRBV7-8 16 CASSSLTGYSNQPQHF TGTGCCAGCAGCTCATTGACAGGTTATAGCAATCAGCCCCAGCATTTT